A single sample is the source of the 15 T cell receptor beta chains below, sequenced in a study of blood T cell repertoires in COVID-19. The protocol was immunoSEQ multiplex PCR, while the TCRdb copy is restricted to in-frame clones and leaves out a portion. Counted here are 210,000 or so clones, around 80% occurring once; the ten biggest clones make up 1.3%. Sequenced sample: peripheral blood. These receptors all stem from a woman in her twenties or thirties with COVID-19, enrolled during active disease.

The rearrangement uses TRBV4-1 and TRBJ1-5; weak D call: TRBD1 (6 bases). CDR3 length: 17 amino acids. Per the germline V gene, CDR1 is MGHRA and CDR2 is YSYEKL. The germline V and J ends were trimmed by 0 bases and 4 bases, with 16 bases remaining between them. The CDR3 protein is CASSQEVQGVGNQPQHF. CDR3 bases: TGCGCCAGCAGCCAAGAAGTACAGGGAGTAGGTAATCAGCCCCAGCATTTT.

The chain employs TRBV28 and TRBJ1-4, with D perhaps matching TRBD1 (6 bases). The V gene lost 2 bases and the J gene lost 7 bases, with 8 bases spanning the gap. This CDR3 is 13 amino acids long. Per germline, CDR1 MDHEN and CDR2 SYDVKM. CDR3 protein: CASSLRTAEKLFF. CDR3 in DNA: TGTGCCAGCAGTTTACGGACAGCTGAAAAACTGTTTTTT.

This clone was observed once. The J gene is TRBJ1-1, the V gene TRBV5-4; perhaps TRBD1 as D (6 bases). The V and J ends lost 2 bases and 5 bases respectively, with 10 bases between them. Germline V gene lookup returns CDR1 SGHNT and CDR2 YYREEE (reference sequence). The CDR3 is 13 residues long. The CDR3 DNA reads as TGTGCCAGCAGCTTAGATCAGGGGACTGAAGCTTTCTTT. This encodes CASSLDQGTEAFF. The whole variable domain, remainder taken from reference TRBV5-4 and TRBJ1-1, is ETGVTQSPTHLIKTRGQQVTLRCSSQSGHNTVSWYQQALGQGPQFIFQYYREEENGRGNFPPRFSGLQFPNYSSELNVNALELDDSALYLCASSLDQGTEAFFGQGTRLTVV.

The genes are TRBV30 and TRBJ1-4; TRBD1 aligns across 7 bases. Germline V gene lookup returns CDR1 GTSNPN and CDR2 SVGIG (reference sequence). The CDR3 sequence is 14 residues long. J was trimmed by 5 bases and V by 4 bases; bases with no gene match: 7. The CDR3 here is CAWNFGTENEKLFF. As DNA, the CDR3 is TGTGCCTGGAACTTCGGGACAGAGAATGAAAAACTGTTTTTT.

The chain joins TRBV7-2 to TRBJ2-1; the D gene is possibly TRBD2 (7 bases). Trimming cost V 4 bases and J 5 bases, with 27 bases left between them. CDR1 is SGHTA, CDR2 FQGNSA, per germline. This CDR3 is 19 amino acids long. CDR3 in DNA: TGTGCCAGCAGCTCAACAAGGGGGGGGACAAGCGGCCGGGACAATGAGCAGTTCTTC. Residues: CASSSTRGGTSGRDNEQFF.

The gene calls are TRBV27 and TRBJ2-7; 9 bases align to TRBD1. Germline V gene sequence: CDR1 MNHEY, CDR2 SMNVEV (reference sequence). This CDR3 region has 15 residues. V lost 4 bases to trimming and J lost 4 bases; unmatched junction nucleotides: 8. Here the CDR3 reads CASSSPGQGLYEQYF. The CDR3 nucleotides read TGTGCCAGCAGTTCCCCGGGACAGGGTTTGTACGAGCAGTACTTC.

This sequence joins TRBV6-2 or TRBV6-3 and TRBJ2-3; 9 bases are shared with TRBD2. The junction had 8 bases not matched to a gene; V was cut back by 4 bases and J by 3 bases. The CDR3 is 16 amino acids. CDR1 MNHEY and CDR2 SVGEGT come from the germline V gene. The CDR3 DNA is TGTGCCAGCAGTTCCCGGCCAGCGGGAGGAACAGATACGCAGTATTTT. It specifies CASSSRPAGGTDTQYF.

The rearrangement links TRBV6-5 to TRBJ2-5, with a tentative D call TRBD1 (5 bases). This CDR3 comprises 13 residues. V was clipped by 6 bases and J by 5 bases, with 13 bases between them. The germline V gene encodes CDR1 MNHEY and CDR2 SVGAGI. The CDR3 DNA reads TGTGCCAGCAGCCCGATAAACAGGGAGACCCAGTACTTC. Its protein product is CASSPINRETQYF.

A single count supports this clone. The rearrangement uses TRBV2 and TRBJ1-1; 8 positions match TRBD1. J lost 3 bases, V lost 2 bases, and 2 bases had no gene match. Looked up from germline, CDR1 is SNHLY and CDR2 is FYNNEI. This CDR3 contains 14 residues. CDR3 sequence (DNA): TGTGCCAGCAGTGAACAGGGGGCGGACACTGAAGCTTTCTTT. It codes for CASSEQGADTEAFF.

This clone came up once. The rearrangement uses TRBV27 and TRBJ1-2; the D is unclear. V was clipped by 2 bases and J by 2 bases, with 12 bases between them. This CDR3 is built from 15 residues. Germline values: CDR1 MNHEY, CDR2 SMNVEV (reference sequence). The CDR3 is CASSLVPGSNYGYTF. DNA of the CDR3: TGTGCCAGCAGTTTAGTCCCAGGCTCGAACTATGGCTACACCTTC.

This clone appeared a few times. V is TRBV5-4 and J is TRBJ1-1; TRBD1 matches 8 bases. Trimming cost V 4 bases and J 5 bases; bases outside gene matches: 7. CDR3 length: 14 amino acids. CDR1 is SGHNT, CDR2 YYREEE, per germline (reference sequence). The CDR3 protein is CASSGRYRGTEAFF. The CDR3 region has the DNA TGTGCCAGCAGCGGGCGGTACAGGGGGACTGAAGCTTTCTTT.

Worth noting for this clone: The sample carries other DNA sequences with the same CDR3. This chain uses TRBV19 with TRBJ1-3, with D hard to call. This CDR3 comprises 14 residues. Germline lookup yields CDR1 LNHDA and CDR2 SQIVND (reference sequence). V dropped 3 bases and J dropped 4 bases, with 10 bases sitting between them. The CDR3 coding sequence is TGTGCCAGTAGTATTGGCAGTAGCGGAAACACCATATATTTT. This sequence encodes CASSIGSSGNTIYF.

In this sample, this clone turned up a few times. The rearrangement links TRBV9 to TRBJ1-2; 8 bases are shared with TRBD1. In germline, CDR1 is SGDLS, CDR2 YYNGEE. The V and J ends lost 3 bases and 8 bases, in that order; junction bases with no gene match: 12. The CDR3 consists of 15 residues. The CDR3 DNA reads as TGTGCCAGCAGCGAACTTATGACAGGGGTGGGAGGCTACACCTTC. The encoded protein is CASSELMTGVGGYTF.

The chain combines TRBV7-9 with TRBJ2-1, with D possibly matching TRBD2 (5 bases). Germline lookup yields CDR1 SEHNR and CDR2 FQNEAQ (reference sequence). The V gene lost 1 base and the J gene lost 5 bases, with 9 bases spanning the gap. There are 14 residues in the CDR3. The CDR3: CASSLVTGNNEQFF. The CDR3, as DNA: TGTGCCAGCAGCTTAGTGACGGGAAACAATGAGCAGTTCTTC.

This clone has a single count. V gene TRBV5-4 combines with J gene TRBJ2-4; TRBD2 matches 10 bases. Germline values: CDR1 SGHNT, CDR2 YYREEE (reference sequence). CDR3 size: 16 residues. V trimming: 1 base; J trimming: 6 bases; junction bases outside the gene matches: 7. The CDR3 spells CASSLWASGSSNIQYF. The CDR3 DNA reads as TGTGCCAGCAGCTTGTGGGCTAGCGGGAGCTCAAACATTCAGTACTTC.